The sequence of this TCR beta chain was determined in a study of T-cell memory formation after mild COVID-19. Overall study results and limits: Contracting CD4+ clones were located mainly in CM and EM, and CD8+ clones in EMRA. Clones contracting day 15 to 85 were balanced CD4/CD8; later expanders leaned CD4+. Pre-infection memory already had some responding clones, implying cross-reactive memory joined.

5'RACE primed from the constant segment yielded TCR alpha and TCR beta cDNA libraries bearing sample barcodes and UMIs. A single record per CDR3 protein comes from TCRdb applying MiXCR to the 5' RACE reads. The sample records under 110,000 distinct CDR3 sequences, 15% to 20% being singletons. Germline V gene lookup returns CDR1 SGHTS and CDR2 YDEGEE. The ends were cut back, 4 bases at V and 8 bases at J, with 19 bases in the middle. CDR3 length: 16 amino acids. By sample share, this clonotype is medium-sized. Its antigen remains unknown. V usage is TRBV5-8 and J usage is TRBJ1-6, with D perhaps TRBD1 (5 bases). Input material: PBMCs or a T cell subset sorted from them (not recorded which). This receptor was obtained from an adult woman who had mild COVID-19 (a few samples of this study predate the infection). Cell type and time point are not known. The CDR3 region has the DNA TGTGCCAGCAGCGACAGTAATATTTCCCCCGATTCACCCCTCCACTTT. It encodes CASSDSNISPDSPLHF.